The clone carrying this T cell receptor (beta chain) was observed a single time. These data originate in a study of blood T cell repertoires in COVID-19. Study-level background: The study drew acute and convalescent COVID-19 samples from the United States, Italy and Spain. Sources were T cells, B-cell-depleted T cells, or PBMCs; the material itself was cDNA or gDNA.

CDR1 and CDR2 from the germline V gene are MDHEN and SYDVKM. With 6 bases clipped from V and 6 bases from J, the junction kept 12 bases outside the gene matches. The CDR3 runs to 16 residues. Source study methods: Reference gene primer amplification in the assay estimated nucleated cell counts. The repertoire was sequenced with immunoSEQ multiplex PCR; TCRdb's copy has only in-frame clones and lacks some. That table furnishes V, J and clone size, whereas the DNA furnished D and trimming. The table records under 300,000 clones, around four fifths of them present only once. The sequence was collected from a man in his sixties who had recovered from COVID-19. Sequenced input: peripheral blood. The V and J genes are TRBV28 and TRBJ2-7, with TRBD1 matching over 12 bases. CDR3 coding DNA: TGTGCCAGCAGACCACCACCCGGGACAGGGGGCTCCGAGCAGTACTTC. It yields the protein CASRPPPGTGGSEQYF.